Below are 25 T cell receptor beta chains sequenced from a single sample in a study of T cell responses to AZD1222 COVID-19 vaccine. This table comes from immunoSEQ multiplex PCR, and its TCRdb copy is limited to in-frame clones, with some not included. The data show tens of thousands of clones, around 80% seen once. Sample: peripheral blood, taken on day 0 of AZD1222 vaccination. The source of these receptors is an adult in good health.

The rearrangement joins TRBV10-2 to TRBJ1-6; D is unclear. The V gene lost 3 bases and the J gene lost 7 bases, with 10 bases spanning the gap. The CDR3 spans 14 residues. Germline CDR1 is WSHSY and CDR2 is SAAADI. The CDR3 DNA sequence: TGCGCCAGCAGTGATAGAGCGGTCAATTCACCCCTCCACTTT. Its translation: CASSDRAVNSPLHF.

This clone occurred once. This sequence joins TRBV10-3 and TRBJ2-7; D ambiguous. The CDR3 is made up of 13 amino acids. V was trimmed by 2 bases and J by 6 bases, leaving 11 bases between them. CDR1 is ENHRY, CDR2 SYGVKD, per germline. CDR3 nucleotide sequence: TGTGCCATCAGTGAGGCGCAAGTTCTCGAGCAGTACTTC. Translated, it gives CAISEAQVLEQYF.

The chain couples TRBV24-1 to TRBJ1-1; possible D gene TRBD1, 5 bases. CDR3 length equals 16 residues. Trimming took off 3 bases at V and 0 bases at J, with 13 bases between the two ends. From germline, CDR1 is KGHDR and CDR2 SFDVKD. CDR3 sequence: CATSDGTGRMNTEAFF. CDR3 nucleotides: TGTGCCACCAGTGATGGTACGGGACGGATGAACACTGAAGCTTTCTTT.

This chain joins TRBV7-2 and TRBJ1-4; TRBD1 agrees at 9 bases. The CDR3 has 16 amino acids. Germline V gene data show CDR1 as SGHTA and CDR2 as FQGNSA. Losses at the gene ends were 5 bases for V and 8 bases for J; bases not matched to a gene: 12. This chain's CDR3 is CASSQNHRGQGEKLFF. The CDR3 nucleotides read TGTGCCAGCAGCCAGAATCACAGGGGGCAAGGCGAAAAACTGTTTTTT.

The chain recombines TRBV5-6 with TRBJ1-1, with D perhaps matching TRBD1 (6 bases). The germline CDR1 and CDR2 sequences are SGHDT and YYEEEE. The CDR3 contains 14 residues. V was pared by 2 bases and J by 1 base, with 9 bases between. The CDR3 sequence is CASSFSRGNTEAFF. The DNA of the CDR3 is TGTGCCAGCAGCTTTTCCAGGGGGAACACTGAAGCTTTCTTT.

The CDR3: CASRGTGQAFF. The CDR3, as DNA: TGTGCCAGCAGAGGGACAGGCCAAGCTTTCTTT. The chain links TRBV12-3 or TRBV12-4 to TRBJ1-1; 8 nucleotides align to TRBD1. The CDR3 has 11 amino acids. The V gene end was trimmed by 6 bases and the J gene end by 9 bases; junction bases not matched to a gene: 3.

The gene calls are TRBV7-8 and TRBJ2-2; 12 bases are a match to TRBD2. V dropped 5 bases and J dropped 6; count of bases not matched to a gene: 13. The CDR3 is 18 residues long. From germline, CDR1 is SGHVS and CDR2 FQNEAQ. The CDR3 nucleotides are TGTGCCAGCAGCCCCCCGACCGGACTAGCGGGGCCGGCCGGGGAGCTGTTTTTT. It yields the protein CASSPPTGLAGPAGELFF.

The chain employs TRBV3-1 (or the pseudogene TRBV3-2) and TRBJ2-1; D is perhaps TRBD2 (6 bases). The germline CDR1 and CDR2 sequences are LGHDT and YNNKEL (reference sequence). The CDR3 is 15 residues long. The germline V and J ends were trimmed by 0 bases and 4 bases, with 10 bases remaining between them. The CDR3 region is CASSQDGGKYNEQFF. CDR3 coding DNA: TGTGCCAGCAGCCAAGACGGGGGAAAATACAATGAGCAGTTCTTC.

The chain carries TRBV28 and TRBJ1-2, with D possibly being TRBD1 (6 bases). Germline V lookup: CDR1 MDHEN, CDR2 SYDVKM. The CDR3 totals 13 residues. V dropped 4 bases and J dropped 5 bases, with 11 bases sitting between them. As DNA, the CDR3 is TGTGCCAGCAGTTCCGGACAGAGTTATGGCTACACCTTC. Translation: CASSSGQSYGYTF.

This sequence joins TRBV27 and TRBJ2-1, with 8 bases identical to TRBD2. Germline loops: CDR1 MNHEY, CDR2 SMNVEV (reference sequence). The CDR3 covers 14 residues. Trimming at V came to 2 bases and at J to 6 bases, leaving 3 bases not matched to a gene. The CDR3 DNA reads as TGTGCCAGCAGTTTACGGGGGGGCCTCAATGAGCAGTTCTTC. This gives the protein CASSLRGGLNEQFF.

The chain has TRBV10-3 and TRBJ2-5, with 11 bases that match TRBD2. The V segment lost 4 bases and the J segment 1 base; nucleotides outside the gene matches: 8. The CDR3 covers 17 residues. Per germline, CDR1 ENHRY and CDR2 SYGVKD. CDR3 residues: CAISAPGGTSGQETQYF. The CDR3 bases are TGTGCCATCAGTGCCCCGGGGGGGACTAGCGGCCAAGAGACCCAGTACTTC.

This clone occurred once. V gene TRBV7-8 combines with J gene TRBJ2-7, with 11 bases matching TRBD1. CDR1 and CDR2 (germline): SGHVS, FQNEAQ. Germline trimming cut 5 bases from V and 4 bases from J; bases unmatched to any gene: 13. This CDR3 contains 17 residues. The DNA for the CDR3 is TGTGCCAGCAGCCCCCCCCTCCGGACAGGGGGCATGTACGAGCAGTACTTC. Protein sequence: CASSPPLRTGGMYEQYF.

CDR3 loop: CASRTSSYNSPLHF. CDR3 DNA: TGTGCCAGCAGAACTAGCTCCTATAATTCACCCCTCCACTTT. V usage is TRBV6-5 and J usage is TRBJ1-6; no clear D. Germline V gene lookup returns CDR1 MNHEY and CDR2 SVGAGI. The CDR3 has 14 residues. V was trimmed by 6 bases and J by 0 bases, leaving 6 bases between them.

Worth noting for this clone: One junction end does not reproduce the germline sequence, and a read error may be involved. The sample holds other DNA sequences that translate to the same CDR3. The chain recombines TRBV5-4 with TRBJ1-1; 9 bases are a match to TRBD1. This CDR3 comprises 17 residues. The germline V gene has CDR1 SGHNT and CDR2 YYREEE (reference sequence). The CDR3 nucleotides read TGCGCCAGCACCACGCGAGTTACAGGGGGCCTGAACACTGAAGCTTTCTTT. The encoded protein is CASTTRVTGGLNTEAFF. The whole variable domain, remainder taken from reference TRBV5-4 and TRBJ1-1, is ETGVTQSPTHLIKTRGQQVTLRCSSQSGHNTVSWYQQALGQGPQFIFQYYREEENGRGNFPPRFSGLQFPNYSSELNVNALELDDSALYLCASTTRVTGGLNTEAFFGQGTRLTVV.

This clone was counted between two and nine times. The rearrangement joins TRBV7-3 to TRBJ2-2; 9 positions agree with TRBD1. The CDR3 is 17 residues long. V trimming: 3 bases; J trimming: 7 bases; junction bases outside the gene matches: 12. The germline gives CDR1 SGHTA, CDR2 FQGTGA. The CDR3, as DNA: TGTGCCAGCAGCTTCGGGCCCTTAACAGGGGGCGGCGGGGAGCTGTTTTTT. Amino acids: CASSFGPLTGGGGELFF.

The chain is built from TRBV5-1 and TRBJ2-3; 8 nucleotides match TRBD2. J was trimmed by 2 bases and V by 0 bases; bases with no gene match: 5. Germline V gene data show CDR1 as SGHRS and CDR2 as YFSETQ. CDR3 length equals 16 residues. The CDR3 nucleotides are TGCGCCAGCAGCTTGGCCGGCGGGGGGAACACAGATACGCAGTATTTT. Amino acid sequence: CASSLAGGGNTDTQYF.

The chain is built from TRBV27 and TRBJ1-6; D is undetermined. Trimming removed 2 bases from V and 9 bases from J, with 11 bases in between. This CDR3 region has 14 residues. The germline V gene encodes CDR1 MNHEY and CDR2 SMNVEV (reference sequence). This CDR3 reads CASSLVVEGSPLHF. As DNA, the CDR3 is TGTGCCAGCAGTTTAGTAGTGGAGGGTTCACCCCTCCACTTT.

Worth noting for this clone: At one end, the junction sequence differs from germline, possibly due to a read error. The chain employs TRBV24-1 and TRBJ1-1; 7 nucleotides match TRBD1. Germline-derived CDR1 and CDR2 are KGHDR and SFDVKD. This CDR3 region has 14 residues. This CDR3 reads CATSDARTGPEAFF. The CDR3 coding sequence is TGTGCCACCAGTGACGCCAGGACAGGCCCTGAGGCTTTCTTT.

This CDR3 is CASSLNTGGEGETQYF. The CDR3 bases are TGTGCCAGCAGCTTAAACACAGGGGGCGAGGGGGAGACCCAGTACTTC. The V gene is TRBV11-2, the J gene TRBJ2-5, with 9 bases fitting TRBD1. This CDR3 spans 16 amino acids. Germline V gene data show CDR1 as SGHAT and CDR2 as FQNNGV. V was clipped by 2 bases and J by 5 bases; unmatched bases: 9.

This clone was seen a few times. The chain uses TRBV3-1 (or the pseudogene TRBV3-2) and TRBJ1-6; 7 positions agree with TRBD1. The CDR3 runs 15 residues. Germline CDR1 and CDR2: LGHDT and YNNKEL (reference sequence). J lost 5 bases, V lost 2 bases, and 3 bases had no gene match. The chain's CDR3 is CASSQRGTDNSPLHF. The CDR3 DNA reads TGTGCCAGCAGCCAACGTGGGACAGATAATTCACCCCTCCACTTT.

The genes are TRBV5-5 and TRBJ2-2, with D tentatively TRBD1 or TRBD2 (6 bases each). The ends were cut back, 2 bases at V and 6 bases at J, with 14 bases in the middle. Germline V gives CDR1 SGHKS, CDR2 YYEKEE (reference sequence). CDR3 length: 15 residues. The CDR3 nucleotides are TGTGCCAGCAGCTTAGTCCGGGGGCGGGCCGGGGAGCTGTTTTTT. Translating gives CASSLVRGRAGELFF.

The count of this clone is one. This chain connects TRBV28 to TRBJ1-6; the D gene is possibly TRBD1 (5 bases). CDR1 MDHEN and CDR2 SYDVKM come from the germline V gene. The CDR3 length is 17 residues. The V and J ends lost 4 bases and 6 bases respectively, with 19 bases between them. This CDR3 is CASSSPRDGHGNSPLHF. CDR3 sequence (DNA): TGTGCCAGCAGTTCCCCCCGGGACGGCCACGGTAATTCACCCCTCCACTTT.

The chain employs TRBV2 and TRBJ2-1; D call uncertain. This CDR3 is 11 amino acids long. The V end was cut by 4 bases, the J end by 7 bases, with 5 bases between. In germline, CDR1 is SNHLY, CDR2 FYNNEI. The CDR3 DNA reads TGTGCCAGCAGTGTGTGGAATGAGCAGTTCTTC. Protein sequence: CASSVWNEQFF. The whole variable domain, remainder taken from reference TRBV2 and TRBJ2-1, is EPEVTQTPSHQVTQMGQEVILRCVPISNHLYFYWYRQILGQKVEFLVSFYNNEISEKSEIFDDQFSVERPDGSNFTLKIRSTKLEDSAMYFCASSVWNEQFFGPGTRLTVL.

The J gene is TRBJ1-1, the V gene TRBV6-2 or TRBV6-3; possibly TRBD1 for D (5 bases). The CDR3 length is 13 residues. V was cut by 2 bases and J by 9 bases, with 13 bases left in between. CDR1 is MNHEY and CDR2 is SVGEGT in the germline V gene. In DNA form, the CDR3 reads TGTGCCAGCAGTTACGATTCCGAGGGGAAAGCTTTCTTT. Its protein product is CASSYDSEGKAFF.

The V and J genes are TRBV12-3 or TRBV12-4 and TRBJ1-1; D unclear. CDR3 length equals 11 residues. V lost 6 bases and J 5 bases, leaving 7 bases between the germline ends. The CDR3 is CASREGTEAFF. Here the CDR3 DNA reads TGTGCCAGCAGGGAGGGTACTGAAGCTTTCTTT.